The T cell receptor beta chain described here comes from a study of identical twins. The CDR3 covers 14 residues. Deletions cut 7 bases from V and 2 bases from J, with 14 bases between. CDR1 SNHLY and CDR2 FYNNEI come from the germline V gene. Everyone who gave samples was a healthy Caucasian. MiXCR, applied by TCRdb to the 5' RACE reads, yields one record per CDR3 protein. This sample has 650,000 to 750,000 distinct CDR3 sequences, with around 20% found just once. The same data also contributed to another study, on T cells expressing NK-cell markers.

The origin of this receptor is a woman under 30 in good health. The gene calls are TRBV2 and TRBJ2-5; D is possibly TRBD1 (5 bases). The sequenced sample consisted of PBMCs. The CDR3 reads CASKPLQAQETQYF. The CDR3 DNA sequence: TGTGCCAGCAAACCCCTACAGGCTCAAGAGACCCAGTACTTC.